These 3 T cell receptor beta chains came from one sample sequenced in a study of CD8+ T cells in alopecia areata. Treatment denoted: oral pan-JAK inhibitor, 5-10 mg twice daily. TCR sequencing used cDNA made by reverse transcription of extracted RNA. The data were produced by immunoSEQ multiplex PCR, yet TCRdb's version contains in-frame clones alone and is incomplete. The data contain about 210,000 clones, under 40% of them singletons. The sequenced sample was CD4+ T cells sorted from blood, obtained between weeks 30 and 35, from a patient treated with tofacitinib. The origin of the receptors is a human donor with alopecia areata.

The chain recombines TRBV14 with TRBJ1-1; D is uncertain. Germline values: CDR1 SGHDN, CDR2 FVKESK. The germline V and J ends were trimmed by 4 bases and 0 bases, with 12 bases remaining between them. The length of the CDR3 is 15 residues. CDR3 coding DNA: TGTGCCAGCAGCCCCCAGCATGGAATGAACACTGAAGCTTTCTTT. Translating gives CASSPQHGMNTEAFF.

This chain links TRBV4-1 with TRBJ2-1; 10 bases fit TRBD1. Per the germline V gene, CDR1 is MGHRA and CDR2 is YSYEKL. J gave up 4 bases and V 6 bases, and 9 bases lay outside the gene matches. This CDR3 is 16 amino acids long. This CDR3 reads CASRRPGTGVYNEQFF. The CDR3 DNA reads TGCGCCAGCAGACGACCCGGGACAGGGGTTTACAATGAGCAGTTCTTC.

The rearrangement links TRBV7-8 to TRBJ1-5; no reliable D call. The CDR3 has 15 amino acids. Germline V gene sequence: CDR1 SGHVS, CDR2 FQNEAQ. V was clipped by 1 base and J by 4 bases, with 11 bases between them. Here the CDR3 DNA reads TGTGCCAGCAGCTTAGGGATAAACAGTAATCAGCCCCAGCATTTT. It is translated as CASSLGINSNQPQHF.